This T cell receptor (beta chain) originates from a study of T cells in Graves' hyperthyroidism and ophthalmopathy. Background on the study: At initial diagnosis, before any treatment had begun, peripheral blood was obtained.

The CDR3 regions of TCR beta were amplified from RNA transcripts. The HTBI primer set drove a first-round RT-PCR of the TCR CDR3. TCRdb called the multiplex PCR reads again in MiXCR, with one record for every CDR3 protein. The data show 550,000 to 700,000 distinct CDR3 sequences, roughly 14% seen once. It was uncontrolled infection, other autoimmune disease, pregnancy or lactation that excluded patients. Fresh 10 ml peripheral blood yielded PBMCs. Worth noting for this clonotype: The antigen is not known.

General study findings and limits: It was a median 6.5 months before onset that the model predicted ophthalmopathy.

The CDR3 covers 18 residues. Germline CDR1 and CDR2: SGHAT and FQNNGV. The V segment lost 7 bases and the J segment 5 bases; nucleotides outside the gene matches: 20. This sequence originates from a woman aged 40 to 55 with Graves' ophthalmopathy. The chain has TRBV11-2 and TRBJ2-7; 10 bases align to TRBD2. The sequencing input was blood. The CDR3 nucleotides are TGTGCCAGCACCACACCCCGGCTAGCGGGAGTTAAGACCCACGAGCAGTACTTC. This sequence encodes CASTTPRLAGVKTHEQYF. The whole variable domain, filled in from reference TRBV11-2 and TRBJ2-7, reads EAGVAQSPRYKIIEKRQSVAFWCNPISGHATLYWYQQILGQGPKLLIQFQNNGVVDDSQLPKDRFSAERLKGVDSTLKIQPAKLEDSAVYLCASTTPRLAGVKTHEQYFGPGTRLTVT.